A selection of T cell receptor beta chains follows, all from one sample in a study of blood T cells in healthy people across ages. A single record per CDR3 protein comes from TCRdb applying MiXCR to the 5' RACE reads. The data hold around 1.5 million distinct CDR3 sequences, with 34% observed a single time. Source material: blood. The receptors were gathered from a woman aged 25 to 39 in good health. CDR3s include the opening cysteine and the closing phenylalanine or tryptophan. A clone size is listed for some rows: how often the clone was seen (once, few, many), or a class if it is expanded.

clone_size: .; v_call: TRBV20-1; j_call: TRBJ2-5; cdr3_length: 14; cdr3_aa: CSARDRQGQETQYF
clone_size: .; v_call: TRBV7-8; j_call: TRBJ2-5; cdr3_length: 15; cdr3_aa: CASSPRVGFQETQYF
clone_size: few; v_call: TRBV7-9; j_call: TRBJ2-1; cdr3_length: 15; cdr3_aa: CASSLEGARRDEQFF
clone_size: few; v_call: TRBV12-3/TRBV12-4; j_call: TRBJ1-5; cdr3_length: 13; cdr3_aa: CASSLGYHQPQHF
clone_size: few; v_call: TRBV14; j_call: TRBJ2-3; cdr3_length: 13; cdr3_aa: CASATGLTDTQYF
clone_size: .; v_call: TRBV20-1; j_call: TRBJ2-2; cdr3_length: 15; cdr3_aa: CSASIGVSRAGELFF
clone_size: .; v_call: TRBV7-8; j_call: TRBJ2-7; cdr3_length: 16; cdr3_aa: CASSYGLAGTVYEQYF
clone_size: .; v_call: TRBV20-1; j_call: TRBJ1-6; cdr3_length: 16; cdr3_aa: CSARKGAGDGDSPLHF
clone_size: few; v_call: TRBV4-1; j_call: TRBJ1-1; cdr3_length: 16; cdr3_aa: CASSQERWTVNTEAFF
clone_size: .; v_call: TRBV5-1; j_call: TRBJ2-1; cdr3_length: 15; cdr3_aa: CASSSASGTYNERFF
clone_size: many; v_call: TRBV4-1; j_call: TRBJ2-7; cdr3_length: 15; cdr3_aa: CASSQAGGRSYEQYF
clone_size: few; v_call: TRBV7-6; j_call: TRBJ2-3; cdr3_length: 19; cdr3_aa: CASSTETSGRAGSTDTQYF
clone_size: few; v_call: TRBV3-1; j_call: TRBJ2-1; cdr3_length: 14; cdr3_aa: CASSQSTSRIEQFF
clone_size: .; v_call: TRBV27; j_call: TRBJ2-3; cdr3_length: 18; cdr3_aa: CASSSKQVTGVPPDTQYF
clone_size: .; v_call: TRBV21-1; j_call: TRBJ1-6; cdr3_length: 15; cdr3_aa: CASSKGQGNNSPLHF
clone_size: many; v_call: TRBV29-1; j_call: TRBJ2-5; cdr3_length: 13; cdr3_aa: CSVEGTYQETQYF
clone_size: .; v_call: TRBV14; j_call: TRBJ2-3; cdr3_length: 18; cdr3_aa: CASSQALSEPPSTDTQYF
clone_size: .; v_call: TRBV7-9; j_call: TRBJ2-2; cdr3_length: 12; cdr3_aa: CASSFGQGELFF
clone_size: .; v_call: TRBV2; j_call: TRBJ2-1; cdr3_length: 15; cdr3_aa: CVGSYFTGTYNEQFF
clone_size: .; v_call: TRBV2; j_call: TRBJ2-3; cdr3_length: 16; cdr3_aa: CASSGIGPGATDTQYF
clone_size: few; v_call: TRBV15; j_call: TRBJ1-2; cdr3_length: 14; cdr3_aa: CATSHRGVGYGYTF
clone_size: .; v_call: TRBV18; j_call: TRBJ2-1; cdr3_length: 19; cdr3_aa: CASSLSGSPYNELIQEQFF